This T cell receptor (beta chain) comes out of a study of blood T cell repertoires in COVID-19. The wider study: Sites across the United States, Italy and Spain contributed samples from acute and convalescent COVID-19.

Germline CDR1 reads LGHDT; CDR2 reads YNNKEL (reference sequence). Unmatched junction bases numbered 12, after V lost 4 bases and J lost 7 bases. The CDR3 sequence is 15 residues long. Per the original data handling: Estimation of nucleated cell counts relied on the amplification of reference gene primers. The assay was immunoSEQ multiplex PCR, and TCRdb's table has in-frame clones only and misses some. That table is the source of V, J and clone size, and D and trimming were worked out from the DNA. The table shows a few hundred thousand clones, with around 83% occurring only once. The chain joins TRBV3-1 (or the pseudogene TRBV3-2) to TRBJ2-5; 7 positions match TRBD2. This TCR was recovered from a woman between 45 and 65 years old with acute or convalescent COVID-19. What was sequenced was peripheral blood. The CDR3 sequence is CASSPLVGGPGTQYF. CDR3 DNA sequence: TGTGCCAGCAGCCCCTTGGTGGGAGGGCCGGGGACCCAGTACTTC.